Sequencing of this T cell receptor beta chain was carried out in a study of T cell repertoires in cytomegalovirus infection. The study, taken as a whole, reports: People with CMV and the relevant HLA were identified by cumulative public TCR beta family frequency. Dominating the ex vivo response were HLA-C-restricted CMV-specific TCR beta clonotypes.

This clonotype was seen at least ten times. Its target is not known. V was trimmed by 2 bases and J by 1 base, leaving 20 bases between them. The CDR3 extends over 18 amino acids. Germline CDR1 and CDR2: SGHTA and FQGNSA. TCRdb itself ran the reads through MiXCR, one entry per CDR3 protein. In the table there are around 260,000 distinct CDR3 sequences, around 8.7% of which are singletons. The receptor comes from a human donor in good health (CMV status not recorded). Some clones in this sample may be carry-over from other donors' samples. V is TRBV7-2 and J is TRBJ1-1, with a tentative D call TRBD1 (5 bases). Sequencing was performed on PBMCs. As DNA, the CDR3 is TGTGCCAGCAGCTTATCTTCAGGACTGGGACGAGCGAACACTGAAGCTTTCTTT. Protein product: CASSLSSGLGRANTEAFF.